This TCR beta chain emerged from a study of blood T cell repertoires in COVID-19. As for the study in general: There were acute and convalescent COVID-19 samples, and they came from the United States, Italy and Spain. In each case, the material was cDNA or gDNA derived from T cells, B-cell-depleted T cells, or PBMCs.

CDR1 and CDR2 (germline): MDHEN, SYDVKM. V lost 2 bases and J lost 5; bases outside the gene matches: 6. The CDR3 has 14 residues. As handled by the study authors: The assay estimated nucleated cells by amplifying reference gene primers. Repertoires were generated with immunoSEQ multiplex PCR, while TCRdb's copy carries only in-frame clones and drops some. V and J calls and clone size come straight from that table; D and trimming were deduced from the DNA. The table shows some 100,000 clones, with roughly 80% occurring only once. The chain joins TRBV28 to TRBJ2-7; 7 nucleotides align to TRBD2. The sequence derives from a man between 65 and 85 years old with acute or convalescent COVID-19. What was sequenced was peripheral blood. CDR3 nucleotides: TGTGCCAGCAGTTTAGGCGGGAGTAACCACGAGCAGTACTTC. It is translated as CASSLGGSNHEQYF.